The clone carrying this T cell receptor beta chain was detected ten times or more. Its cognate antigen is unknown. From the PCR reads, TCRdb re-called clones with MiXCR. This sample has approximately 28,000 clones; around 25% occur once, and the top ten carry roughly 14%. There were no patients who had received any treatment before thyroid surgery. The data originate from a study of metastatic and nonmetastatic thyroid tumors. Study overall: It was across blood and tumor or nodule tissue from malignant and benign thyroid patients that repertoires were compared. Findings and limits, study-wide: Significantly greater TCR beta diversity was reportedly found in malignant thyroid tumors than in benign nodules (in blood and tumor).

V dropped 2 bases and J dropped 2; count of bases not matched to a gene: 1. The CDR3 has 14 amino acids. Germline V CDR1 and CDR2: KGHDR, SFDVKD. The TCR comes from a female donor with papillary thyroid cancer or a benign thyroid nodule (not recorded which). Some clones in this sample may be carry-over from other donors' samples. This rearrangement joins TRBV24-1 to TRBJ2-5; 7 bases are shared with TRBD2. The sample consisted of blood. For the CDR3, the DNA is TGTGCCACCAGTGATTGGGACTATCAAGAGACCCAGTACTTC. It encodes CATSDWDYQETQYF.